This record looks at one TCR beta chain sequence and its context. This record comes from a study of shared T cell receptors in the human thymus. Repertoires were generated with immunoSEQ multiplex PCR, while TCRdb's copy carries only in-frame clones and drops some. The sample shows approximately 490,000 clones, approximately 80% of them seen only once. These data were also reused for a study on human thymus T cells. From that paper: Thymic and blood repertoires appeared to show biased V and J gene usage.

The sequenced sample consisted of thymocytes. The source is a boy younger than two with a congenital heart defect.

CDR3 sequence reads: CAITPGGQPYNEQFF. CDR3 DNA: TGTGCCATCACCCCCGGAGGACAGCCATACAATGAGCAGTTCTTC. This chain links TRBV10-3 with TRBJ2-1; a possible D gene is TRBD1 (6 bases). There are 15 residues in the CDR3. Germline-derived CDR1 and CDR2 are ENHRY and SYGVKD. Trimming shortened V by 7 bases and J by 4 bases, and 17 bases separated the two germline ends.